This T cell receptor (beta chain) was found in a study of T cell repertoires in cytomegalovirus infection. Study as a whole: The public TCR beta signatures pointed to both CMV infection and matching HLA type. Whole-study findings and limits: The response measured ex vivo was dominated by TCR beta clonotypes (HLA-C-restricted and CMV-specific). Using cumulative public TCR beta family frequency, the authors identified those who carried CMV together with the relevant HLA.

The sample holds many counts of this clonotype. Its target is not known. Trimming took 5 bases from V and 4 from J, leaving 12 bases between them. Per the germline V gene, CDR1 is MNHEY and CDR2 is SVGAGI. The CDR3 sequence is 15 residues long. A single record per CDR3 protein comes from TCRdb applying MiXCR to the reads. Here the sample spans some 77,000 distinct CDR3 sequences, roughly 3.5% being singletons. The rearrangement links TRBV6-5 to TRBJ1-6, with D possibly matching TRBD1 (5 bases). The clonotype was recovered from a human donor in good health (CMV status not recorded). Some clones in this sample may be carry-over from other donors' samples. The sample consisted of PBMCs. DNA of the CDR3: TGTGCCAGCAGTCCGGGGGAGCAATATAATTCACCCCTCCACTTT. Amino acid sequence: CASSPGEQYNSPLHF.